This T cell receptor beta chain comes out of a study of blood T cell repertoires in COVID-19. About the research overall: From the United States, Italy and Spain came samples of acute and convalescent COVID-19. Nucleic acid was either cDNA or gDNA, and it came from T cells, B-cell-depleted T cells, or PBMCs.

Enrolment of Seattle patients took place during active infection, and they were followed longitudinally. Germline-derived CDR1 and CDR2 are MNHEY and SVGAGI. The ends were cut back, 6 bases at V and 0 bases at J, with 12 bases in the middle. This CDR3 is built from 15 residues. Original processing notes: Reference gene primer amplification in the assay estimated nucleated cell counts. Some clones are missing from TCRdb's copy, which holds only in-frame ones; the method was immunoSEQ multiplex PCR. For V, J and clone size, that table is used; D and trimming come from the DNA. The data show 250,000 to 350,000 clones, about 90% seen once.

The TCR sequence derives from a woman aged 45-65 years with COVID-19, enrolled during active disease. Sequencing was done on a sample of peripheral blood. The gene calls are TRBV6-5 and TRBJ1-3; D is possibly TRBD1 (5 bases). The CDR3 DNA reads TGTGCCAGCAGAACAGGAGGGTCCTCTGGAAACACCATATATTTT. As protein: CASRTGGSSGNTIYF.